The clone carrying this T cell receptor (beta chain) was counted only a few times. What it recognizes is unknown. The sample comes from a study of beta chain features in type 1 diabetes. Broader study findings: Cells with high TCR expression could be over-represented when cDNA is sequenced. TCRB CDR3 length was moderately but significantly reduced in all four CD4+ subsets of Type 1 diabetes patients. Whether HLA type affects TCRB rearrangement stayed undetermined in the present work.

This CDR3 is built from 15 residues. The J segment lost 1 base and the V segment lost 8 bases, leaving 13 bases of the junction unmatched. The germline V gene encodes CDR1 SQVTM and CDR2 ANQGSEA. Reverse transcription of all isolated RNA meant that expressed TCRB transcripts were sequenced. The table came from immunoSEQ multiplex PCR; TCRdb's copy has only in-frame clones and leaves some out. This sample has 330,000 or so clones, with over 9.5% found just once. The source material was naive CD4+ T cells from blood. The source of this sequence is a woman aged 18-35 years with type 1 diabetes. The genes are TRBV29-1 and TRBJ1-1, with 7 bases lining up with TRBD1. CDR3 sequence reads: CSFSWGTAQNTEAFF. In nucleotides, the CDR3 is TGCAGCTTCTCCTGGGGGACAGCACAGAACACTGAAGCTTTCTTT.